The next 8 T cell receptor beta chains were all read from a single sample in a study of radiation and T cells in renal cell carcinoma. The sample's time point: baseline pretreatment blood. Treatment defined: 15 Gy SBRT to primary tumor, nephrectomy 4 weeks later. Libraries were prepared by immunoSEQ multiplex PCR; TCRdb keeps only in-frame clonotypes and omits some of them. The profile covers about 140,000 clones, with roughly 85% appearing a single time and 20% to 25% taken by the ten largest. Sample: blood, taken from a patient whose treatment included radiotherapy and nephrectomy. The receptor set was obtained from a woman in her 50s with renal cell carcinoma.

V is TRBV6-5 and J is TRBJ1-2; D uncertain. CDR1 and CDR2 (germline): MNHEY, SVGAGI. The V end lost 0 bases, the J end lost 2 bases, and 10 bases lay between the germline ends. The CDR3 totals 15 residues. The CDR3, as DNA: TGTGCCAGCAGTTACTCCGGGGTGGTAAACTATGGCTACACCTTC. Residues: CASSYSGVVNYGYTF.

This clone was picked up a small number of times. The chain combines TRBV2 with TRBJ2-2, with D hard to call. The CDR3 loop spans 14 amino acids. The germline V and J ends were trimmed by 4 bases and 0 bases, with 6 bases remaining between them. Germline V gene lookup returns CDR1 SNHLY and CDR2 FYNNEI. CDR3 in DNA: TGTGCCAGCAGTGTGTCCTCGAACACCGGGGAGCTGTTTTTT. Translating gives CASSVSSNTGELFF.

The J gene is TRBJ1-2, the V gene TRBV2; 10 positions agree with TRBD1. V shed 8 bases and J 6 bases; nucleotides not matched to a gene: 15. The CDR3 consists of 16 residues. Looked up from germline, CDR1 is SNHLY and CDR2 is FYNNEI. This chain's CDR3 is CASGRPGTGVKDGYTF. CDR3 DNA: TGTGCCAGCGGGCGTCCGGGGACAGGGGTCAAGGATGGCTACACCTTC. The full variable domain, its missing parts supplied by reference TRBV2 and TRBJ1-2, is EPEVTQTPSHQVTQMGQEVILRCVPISNHLYFYWYRQILGQKVEFLVSFYNNEISEKSEIFDDQFSVERPDGSNFTLKIRSTKLEDSAMYFCASGRPGTGVKDGYTFGSGTRLTVV.

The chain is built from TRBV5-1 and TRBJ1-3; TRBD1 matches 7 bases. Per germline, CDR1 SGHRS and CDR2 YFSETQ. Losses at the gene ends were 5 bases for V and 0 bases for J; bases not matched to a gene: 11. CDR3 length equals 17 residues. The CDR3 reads CASSRTGTEGSGNTIYF. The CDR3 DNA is TGCGCCAGCAGTCGAACCGGGACAGAGGGCTCTGGAAACACCATATATTTT.

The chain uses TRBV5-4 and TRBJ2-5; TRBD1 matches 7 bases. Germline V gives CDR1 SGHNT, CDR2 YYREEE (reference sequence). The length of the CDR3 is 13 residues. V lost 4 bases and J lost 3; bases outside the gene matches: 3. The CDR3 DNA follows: TGTGCCAGCAGCACTGGACAGGAAGAGACCCAGTACTTC. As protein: CASSTGQEETQYF.

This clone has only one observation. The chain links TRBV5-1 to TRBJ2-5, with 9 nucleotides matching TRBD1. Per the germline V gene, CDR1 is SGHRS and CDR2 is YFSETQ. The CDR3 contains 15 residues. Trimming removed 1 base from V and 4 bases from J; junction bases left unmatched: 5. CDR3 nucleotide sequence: TGCGCCAGCAGCTTGTCACAGGGGGCGGGAGAGACCCAGTACTTC. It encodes CASSLSQGAGETQYF.

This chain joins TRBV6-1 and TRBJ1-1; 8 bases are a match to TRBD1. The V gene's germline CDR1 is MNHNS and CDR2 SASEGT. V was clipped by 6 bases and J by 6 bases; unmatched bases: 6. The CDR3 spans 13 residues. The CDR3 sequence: CASRDQGAAEAFF. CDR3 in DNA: TGTGCCAGCAGAGACCAGGGGGCCGCTGAAGCTTTCTTT.

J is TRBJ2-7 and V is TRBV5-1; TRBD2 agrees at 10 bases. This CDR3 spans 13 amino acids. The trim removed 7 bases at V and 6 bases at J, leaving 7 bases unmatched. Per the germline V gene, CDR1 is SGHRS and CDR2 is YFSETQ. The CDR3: CASGGTSVSEQYF. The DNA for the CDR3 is TGCGCCAGCGGAGGGACTAGCGTCTCCGAGCAGTACTTC.